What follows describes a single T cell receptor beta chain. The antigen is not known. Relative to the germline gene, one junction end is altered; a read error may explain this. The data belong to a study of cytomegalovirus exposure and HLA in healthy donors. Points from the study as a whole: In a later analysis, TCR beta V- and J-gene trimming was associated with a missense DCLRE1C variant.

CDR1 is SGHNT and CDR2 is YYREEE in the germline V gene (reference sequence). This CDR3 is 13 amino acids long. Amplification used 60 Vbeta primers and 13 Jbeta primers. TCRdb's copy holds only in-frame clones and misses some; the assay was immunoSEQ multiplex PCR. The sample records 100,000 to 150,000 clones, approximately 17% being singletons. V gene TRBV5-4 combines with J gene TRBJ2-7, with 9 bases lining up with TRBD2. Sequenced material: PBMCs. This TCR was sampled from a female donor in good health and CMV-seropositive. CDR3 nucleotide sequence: TGTGCCAGCAGCTTGGCCGGGACTAGCATCTTACTCTTC. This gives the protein CASSLAGTSILLF.